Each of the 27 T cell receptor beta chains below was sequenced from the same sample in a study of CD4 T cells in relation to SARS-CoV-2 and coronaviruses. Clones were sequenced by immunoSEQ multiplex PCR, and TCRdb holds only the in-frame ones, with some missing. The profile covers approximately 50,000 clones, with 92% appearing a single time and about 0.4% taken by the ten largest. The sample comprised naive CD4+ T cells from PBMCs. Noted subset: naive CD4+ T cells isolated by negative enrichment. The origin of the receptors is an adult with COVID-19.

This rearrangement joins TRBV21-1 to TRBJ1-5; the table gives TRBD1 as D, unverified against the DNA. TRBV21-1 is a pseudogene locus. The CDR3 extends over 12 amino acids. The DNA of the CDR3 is TGTGCCAGCAGCAAACAGGGACAGCCCCAGCATTTT. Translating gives CASSKQGQPQHF.

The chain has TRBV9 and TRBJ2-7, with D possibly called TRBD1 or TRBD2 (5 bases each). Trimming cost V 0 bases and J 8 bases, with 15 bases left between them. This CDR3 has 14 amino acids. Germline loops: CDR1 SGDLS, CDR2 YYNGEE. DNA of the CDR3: TGTGCCAGCAGCGTAGCTACCGAGGGGCCGAAGCAGTACTTC. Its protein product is CASSVATEGPKQYF. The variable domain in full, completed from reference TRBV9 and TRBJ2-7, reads DSGVTQTPKHLITATGQRVTLRCSPRSGDLSVYWYQQSLDQGLQFLIQYYNGEERAKGNILERFSAQQFPDLHSELNLSSLELGDSALYFCASSVATEGPKQYFGPGTRLTVT.

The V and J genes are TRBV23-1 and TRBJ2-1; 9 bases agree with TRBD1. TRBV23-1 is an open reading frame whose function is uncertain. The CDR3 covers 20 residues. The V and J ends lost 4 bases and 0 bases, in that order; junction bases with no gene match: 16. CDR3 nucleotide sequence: TGCGCCAGCAGTCCCTTTCGGGACAGGGAGGAGGGAAGCTCCTACAATGAGCAGTTCTTC. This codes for CASSPFRDREEGSSYNEQFF.

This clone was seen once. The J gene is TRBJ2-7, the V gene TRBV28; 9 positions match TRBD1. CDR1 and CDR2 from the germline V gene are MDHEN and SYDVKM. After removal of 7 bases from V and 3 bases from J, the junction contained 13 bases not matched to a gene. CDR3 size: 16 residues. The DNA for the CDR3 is TGTGCCAGCACCAGCCGCCGGGACAGGGCTCTCTACGAGCAGTACTTC. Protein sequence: CASTSRRDRALYEQYF.

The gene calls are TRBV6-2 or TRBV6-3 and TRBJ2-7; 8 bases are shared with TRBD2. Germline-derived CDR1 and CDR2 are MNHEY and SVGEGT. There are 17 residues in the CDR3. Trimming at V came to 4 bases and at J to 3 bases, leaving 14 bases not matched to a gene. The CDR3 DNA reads TGTGCCAGCAGTTCATGGCGGGAGGTTGGTCCGGTCTACGAGCAGTACTTC. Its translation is CASSSWREVGPVYEQYF.

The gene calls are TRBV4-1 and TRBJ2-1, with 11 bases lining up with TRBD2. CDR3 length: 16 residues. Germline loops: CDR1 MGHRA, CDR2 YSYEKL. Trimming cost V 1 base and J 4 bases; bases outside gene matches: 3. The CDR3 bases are TGCGCCAGCAGCCAAGGGTCTAGCGGGGGGTACAATGAGCAGTTCTTC. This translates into CASSQGSSGGYNEQFF.

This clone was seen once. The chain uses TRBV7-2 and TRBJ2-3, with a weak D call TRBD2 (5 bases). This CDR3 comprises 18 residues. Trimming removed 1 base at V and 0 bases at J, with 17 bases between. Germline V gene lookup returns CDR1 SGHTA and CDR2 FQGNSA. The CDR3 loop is CASSLDGVVRTSTDTQYF. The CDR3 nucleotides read TGTGCCAGCAGCTTAGATGGAGTGGTGAGGACTAGCACAGATACGCAGTATTTT.

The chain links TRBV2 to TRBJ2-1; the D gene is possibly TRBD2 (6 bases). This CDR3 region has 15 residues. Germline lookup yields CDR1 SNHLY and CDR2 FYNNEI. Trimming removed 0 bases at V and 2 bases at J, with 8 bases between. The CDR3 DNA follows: TGTGCCAGCAGTGAAGCGCGCGGGGCCTACAATGAGCAGTTCTTC. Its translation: CASSEARGAYNEQFF. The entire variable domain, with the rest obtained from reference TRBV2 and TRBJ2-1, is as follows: EPEVTQTPSHQVTQMGQEVILRCVPISNHLYFYWYRQILGQKVEFLVSFYNNEISEKSEIFDDQFSVERPDGSNFTLKIRSTKLEDSAMYFCASSEARGAYNEQFFGPGTRLTVL.

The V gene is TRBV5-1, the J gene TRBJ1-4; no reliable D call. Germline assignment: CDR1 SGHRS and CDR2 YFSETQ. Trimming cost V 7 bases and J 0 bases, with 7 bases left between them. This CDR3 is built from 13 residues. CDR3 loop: CASRDATNEKLFF. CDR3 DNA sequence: TGCGCCAGCCGGGATGCAACTAATGAAAAACTGTTTTTT.

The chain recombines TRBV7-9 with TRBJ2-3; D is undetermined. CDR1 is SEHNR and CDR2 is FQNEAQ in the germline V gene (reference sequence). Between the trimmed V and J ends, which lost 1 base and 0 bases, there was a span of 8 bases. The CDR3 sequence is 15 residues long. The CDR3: CASSLVTGSTDTQYF. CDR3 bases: TGTGCCAGCAGCTTAGTTACCGGCAGCACAGATACGCAGTATTTT.

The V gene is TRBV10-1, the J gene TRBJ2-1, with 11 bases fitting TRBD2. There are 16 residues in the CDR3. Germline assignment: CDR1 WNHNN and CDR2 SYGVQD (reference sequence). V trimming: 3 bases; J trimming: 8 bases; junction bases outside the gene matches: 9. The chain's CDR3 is CASSDRSGRALDEQFF. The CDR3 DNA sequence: TGCGCCAGCAGTGATCGTAGCGGGAGGGCCCTGGATGAGCAGTTCTTC.

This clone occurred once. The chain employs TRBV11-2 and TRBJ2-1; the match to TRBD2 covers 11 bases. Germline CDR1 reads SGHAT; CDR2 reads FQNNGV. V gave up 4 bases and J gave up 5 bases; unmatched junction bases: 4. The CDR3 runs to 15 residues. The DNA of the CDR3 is TGTGCCAGCAGCTACGGGACTAGCGGAAACAATGAGCAGTTCTTC. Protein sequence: CASSYGTSGNNEQFF.

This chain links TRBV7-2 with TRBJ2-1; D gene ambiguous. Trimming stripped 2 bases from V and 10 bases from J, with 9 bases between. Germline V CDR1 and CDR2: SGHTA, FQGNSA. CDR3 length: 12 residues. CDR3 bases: TGTGCCAGCAGCTTAACAAAGGTGGAGCAGTTCTTC. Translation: CASSLTKVEQFF.

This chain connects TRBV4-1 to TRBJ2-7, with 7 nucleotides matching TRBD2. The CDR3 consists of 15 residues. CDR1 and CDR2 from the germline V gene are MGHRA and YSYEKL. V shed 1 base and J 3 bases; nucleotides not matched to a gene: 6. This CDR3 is CASSQGLAASYEQYF. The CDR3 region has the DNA TGCGCCAGCAGCCAAGGCCTAGCGGCTAGCTACGAGCAGTACTTC.

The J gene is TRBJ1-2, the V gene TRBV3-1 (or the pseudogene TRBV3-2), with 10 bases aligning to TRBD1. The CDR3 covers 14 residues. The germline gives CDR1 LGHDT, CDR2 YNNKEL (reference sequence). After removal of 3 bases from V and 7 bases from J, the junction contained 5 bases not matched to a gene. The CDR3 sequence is CASSQRDRGGGYTF. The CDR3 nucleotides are TGTGCCAGCAGCCAGAGGGACAGGGGAGGTGGCTACACCTTC.

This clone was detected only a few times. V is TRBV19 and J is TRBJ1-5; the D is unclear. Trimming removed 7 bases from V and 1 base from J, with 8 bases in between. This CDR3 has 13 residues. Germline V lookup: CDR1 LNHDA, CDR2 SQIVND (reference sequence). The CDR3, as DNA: TGTGCCAGTACCGGGGTGAGCAATCAGCCCCAGCATTTT. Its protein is CASTGVSNQPQHF.

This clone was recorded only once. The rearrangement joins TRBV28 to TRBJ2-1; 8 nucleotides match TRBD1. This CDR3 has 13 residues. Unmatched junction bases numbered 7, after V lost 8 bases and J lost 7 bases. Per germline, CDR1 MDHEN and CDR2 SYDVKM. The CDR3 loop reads CASSGQGRNEQFF. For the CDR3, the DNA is TGTGCCAGCTCTGGACAGGGTAGGAATGAGCAGTTCTTC.

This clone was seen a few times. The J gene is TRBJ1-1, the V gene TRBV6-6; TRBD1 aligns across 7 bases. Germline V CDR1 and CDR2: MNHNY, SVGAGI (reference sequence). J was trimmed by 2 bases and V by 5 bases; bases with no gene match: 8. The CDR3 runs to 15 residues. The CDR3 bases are TGTGCCAGCAGTGCAAACCGACAGGGAAACACTGAAGCTTTCTTT. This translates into CASSANRQGNTEAFF.

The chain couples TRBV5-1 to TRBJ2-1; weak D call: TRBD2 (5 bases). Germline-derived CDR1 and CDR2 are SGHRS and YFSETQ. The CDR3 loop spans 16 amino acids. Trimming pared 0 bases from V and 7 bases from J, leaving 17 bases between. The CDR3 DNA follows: TGCGCCAGCAGCTTGGTTTCGGGATCAAATCGGAATGAGCAGTTCTTC. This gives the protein CASSLVSGSNRNEQFF. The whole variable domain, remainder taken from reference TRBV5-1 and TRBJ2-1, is KAGVTQTPRYLIKTRGQQVTLSCSPISGHRSVSWYQQTPGQGLQFLFEYFSETQRNKGNFPGRFSGRQFSNSRSEMNVSTLELGDSALYLCASSLVSGSNRNEQFFGPGTRLTVL.

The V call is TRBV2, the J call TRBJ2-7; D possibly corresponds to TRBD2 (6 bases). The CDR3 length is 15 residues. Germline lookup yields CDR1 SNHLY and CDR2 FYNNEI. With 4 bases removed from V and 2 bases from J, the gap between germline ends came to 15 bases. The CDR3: CASSARGAETYEQYF. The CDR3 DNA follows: TGTGCCAGCAGTGCCCGCGGGGCAGAAACCTACGAGCAGTACTTC.

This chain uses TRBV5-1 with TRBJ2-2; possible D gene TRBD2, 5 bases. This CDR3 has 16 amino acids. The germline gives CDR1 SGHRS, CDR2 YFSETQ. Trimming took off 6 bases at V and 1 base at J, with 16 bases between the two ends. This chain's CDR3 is CASKNVRAGNTGELFF. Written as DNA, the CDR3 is TGCGCCAGCAAAAACGTTAGGGCGGGGAACACCGGGGAGCTGTTTTTT.

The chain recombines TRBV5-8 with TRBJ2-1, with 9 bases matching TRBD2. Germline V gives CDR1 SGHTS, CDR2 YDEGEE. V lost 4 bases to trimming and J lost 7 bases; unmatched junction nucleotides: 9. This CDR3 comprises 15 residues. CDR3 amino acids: CASSVGWLAGNEQFF. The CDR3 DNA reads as TGTGCCAGCAGCGTCGGATGGCTAGCGGGGAATGAGCAGTTCTTC. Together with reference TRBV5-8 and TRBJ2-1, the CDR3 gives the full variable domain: EAGVTQSPTHLIKTRGQQATLRCSPISGHTSVYWYQQALGLGLQFLLWYDEGEERNRGNFPPRFSGRQFPNYSSELNVNALELEDSALYLCASSVGWLAGNEQFFGPGTRLTVL.

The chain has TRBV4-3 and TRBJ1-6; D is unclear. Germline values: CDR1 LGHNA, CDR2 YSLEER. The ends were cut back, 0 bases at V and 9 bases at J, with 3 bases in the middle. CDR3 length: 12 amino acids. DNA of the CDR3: TGCGCCAGCAGCCAAGACAGTTCACCCCTCCACTTT. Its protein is CASSQDSSPLHF.

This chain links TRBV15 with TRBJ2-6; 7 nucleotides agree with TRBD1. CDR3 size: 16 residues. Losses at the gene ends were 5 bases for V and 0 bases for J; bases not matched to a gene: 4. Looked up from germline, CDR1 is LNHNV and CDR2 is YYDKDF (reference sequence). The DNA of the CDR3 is TGTGCCACCAGCGGGTACAGGGGCTCTGGGGCCAACGTCCTGACTTTC. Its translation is CATSGYRGSGANVLTF.

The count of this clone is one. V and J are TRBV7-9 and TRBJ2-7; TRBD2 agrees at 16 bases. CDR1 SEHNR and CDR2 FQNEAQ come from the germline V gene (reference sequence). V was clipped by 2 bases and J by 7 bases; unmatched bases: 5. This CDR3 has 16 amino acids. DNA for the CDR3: TGTGCCAGCAGCTTAAAGGGACTAGCGGGAGGGCTGGAGCAGTACTTC. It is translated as CASSLKGLAGGLEQYF. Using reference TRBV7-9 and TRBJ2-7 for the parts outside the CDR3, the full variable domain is DTGVSQNPRHKITKRGQNVTFRCDPISEHNRLYWYRQTLGQGPEFLTYFQNEAQLEKSRLLSDRFSAERPKGSFSTLEIQRTEQGDSAMYLCASSLKGLAGGLEQYFGPGTRLTVT.

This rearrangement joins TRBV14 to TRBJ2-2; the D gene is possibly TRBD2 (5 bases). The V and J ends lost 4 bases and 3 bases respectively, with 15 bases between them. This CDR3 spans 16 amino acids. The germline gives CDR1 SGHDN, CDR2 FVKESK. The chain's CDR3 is CASSPGMRVDTGELFF. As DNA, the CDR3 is TGTGCCAGCAGCCCTGGTATGAGGGTGGACACCGGGGAGCTGTTTTTT.

Written as DNA, the CDR3 is TGTGCCAGCAGCCCGGGACTAGCGGGACACTACGAGCAGTACTTC. Its translation is CASSPGLAGHYEQYF. The chain recombines TRBV14 with TRBJ2-7; 13 bases align to TRBD2. Germline trimming cut 4 bases from V and 3 bases from J; bases unmatched to any gene: 3. This CDR3 is built from 15 residues. The germline V gene has CDR1 SGHDN and CDR2 FVKESK.